The TCR beta chain described here comes from a study of glioma-infiltrating T cells. Study-level results: Gliomas, especially low-grade, showed above-expected tissue-blood divergence; non-neoplastic patients showed below. Very few CDR3 sequences were shared between tissue and blood.

This clonotype was counted between two and nine times. Its antigen is unidentified. The iRepertoire nested amplicon-rescue multiplex PCR amplified TCR alpha and beta CDR3s from RNA. One entry per CDR3 protein results from TCRdb running MiXCR on the multiplex PCR reads. The repertoire includes under 200,000 distinct CDR3 sequences, around 40% of them detected once, and roughly 5.5% sits in the top ten. The CDR3 has 13 residues. Germline assignment: CDR1 SQVTM and CDR2 ANQGSEA. Trimming cost V 4 bases and J 0 bases, with 9 bases left between them. The source is a human donor with low-grade glioma or glioblastoma, undergoing nonglioma brain surgery, or in good health (not recorded which). The rearrangement links TRBV29-1 to TRBJ2-5, with D unresolved. The source material was glioma tissue, nonneoplastic brain tissue, or PBMCs (not recorded which). The CDR3 bases are TGCAGCGTTGCGGTCCTGTACCAAGAGACCCAGTACTTC. It yields the protein CSVAVLYQETQYF.